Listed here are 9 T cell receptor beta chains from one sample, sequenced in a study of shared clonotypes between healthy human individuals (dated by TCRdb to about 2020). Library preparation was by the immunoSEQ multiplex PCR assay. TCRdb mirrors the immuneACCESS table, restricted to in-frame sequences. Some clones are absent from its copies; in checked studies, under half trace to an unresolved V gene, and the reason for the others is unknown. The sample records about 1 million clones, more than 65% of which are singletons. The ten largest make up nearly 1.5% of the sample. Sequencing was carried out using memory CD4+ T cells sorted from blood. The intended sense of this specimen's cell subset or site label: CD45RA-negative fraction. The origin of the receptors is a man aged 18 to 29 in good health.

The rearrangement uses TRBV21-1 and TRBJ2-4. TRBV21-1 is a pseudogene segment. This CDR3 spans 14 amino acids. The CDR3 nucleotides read TGTGCCATCCAGGGGGGGCCGAGCAAAAACATTCAGTACTTC. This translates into CAIQGGPSKNIQYF.

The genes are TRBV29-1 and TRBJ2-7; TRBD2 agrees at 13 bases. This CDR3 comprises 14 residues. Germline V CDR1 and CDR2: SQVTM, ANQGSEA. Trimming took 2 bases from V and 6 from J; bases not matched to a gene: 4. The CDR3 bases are TGCAGCGTTGAAACTAGCGGGAGGGCGGGCGAGCAGTACTTC. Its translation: CSVETSGRAGEQYF.

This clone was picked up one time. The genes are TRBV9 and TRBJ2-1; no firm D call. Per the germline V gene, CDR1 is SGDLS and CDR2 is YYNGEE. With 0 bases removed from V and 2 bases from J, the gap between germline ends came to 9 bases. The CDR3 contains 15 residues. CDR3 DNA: TGTGCCAGCAGCGTAGCCGGCCATCCCTACAATGAGCAGTTCTTC. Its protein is CASSVAGHPYNEQFF.

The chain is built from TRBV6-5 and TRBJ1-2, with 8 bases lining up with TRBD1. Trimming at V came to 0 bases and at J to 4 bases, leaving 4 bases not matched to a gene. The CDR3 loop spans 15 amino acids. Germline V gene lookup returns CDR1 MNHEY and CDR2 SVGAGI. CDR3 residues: CASSYSGTGAYGYTF. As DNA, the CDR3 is TGTGCCAGCAGTTACTCCGGGACAGGTGCCTATGGCTACACCTTC.

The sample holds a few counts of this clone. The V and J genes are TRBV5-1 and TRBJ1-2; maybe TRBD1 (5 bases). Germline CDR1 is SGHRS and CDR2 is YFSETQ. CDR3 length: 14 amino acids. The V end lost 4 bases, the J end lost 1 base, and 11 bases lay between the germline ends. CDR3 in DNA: TGCGCCAGCAGCCCGACAGTGGGTAACTATGGCTACACCTTC. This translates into CASSPTVGNYGYTF. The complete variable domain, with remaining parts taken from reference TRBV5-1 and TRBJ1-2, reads KAGVTQTPRYLIKTRGQQVTLSCSPISGHRSVSWYQQTPGQGLQFLFEYFSETQRNKGNFPGRFSGRQFSNSRSEMNVSTLELGDSALYLCASSPTVGNYGYTFGSGTRLTVV.

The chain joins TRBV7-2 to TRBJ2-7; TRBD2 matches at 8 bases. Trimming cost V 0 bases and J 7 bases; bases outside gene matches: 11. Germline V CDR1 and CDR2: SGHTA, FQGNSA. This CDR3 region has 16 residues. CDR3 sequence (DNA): TGTGCCAGCAGCTTAGCGTCCGTTCCCGGGGGGGCGGAGCAGTACTTC. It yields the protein CASSLASVPGGAEQYF. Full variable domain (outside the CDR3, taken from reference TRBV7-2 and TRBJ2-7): GAGVSQSPSNKVTEKGKDVELRCDPISGHTALYWYRQSLGQGLEFLIYFQGNSAPDKSGLPSDRFSAERTGGSVSTLTIQRTQQEDSAVYLCASSLASVPGGAEQYFGPGTRLTVT.

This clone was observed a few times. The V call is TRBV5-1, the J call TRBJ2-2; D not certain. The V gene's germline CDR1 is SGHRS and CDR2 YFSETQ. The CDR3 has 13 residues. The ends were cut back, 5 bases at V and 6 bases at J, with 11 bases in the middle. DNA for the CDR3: TGCGCCAGCAGGCCCGGTGGGGCCGGGGAGCTGTTTTTT. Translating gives CASRPGGAGELFF.

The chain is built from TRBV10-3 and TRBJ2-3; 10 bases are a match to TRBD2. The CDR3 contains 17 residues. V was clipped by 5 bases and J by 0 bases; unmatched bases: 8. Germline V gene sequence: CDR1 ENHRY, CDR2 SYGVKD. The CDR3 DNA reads TGTGCCATCAGTTGGACTAGCGGCCAGACTAGCACAGATACGCAGTATTTT. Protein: CAISWTSGQTSTDTQYF.

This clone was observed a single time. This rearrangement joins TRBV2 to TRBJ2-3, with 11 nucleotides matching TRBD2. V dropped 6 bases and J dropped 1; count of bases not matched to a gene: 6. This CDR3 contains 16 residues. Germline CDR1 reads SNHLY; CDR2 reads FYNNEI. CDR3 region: CASRVSGRGGTDTQYF. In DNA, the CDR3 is TGTGCCAGCAGGGTTAGCGGGAGGGGAGGCACAGATACGCAGTATTTT.